This record looks at one T cell receptor beta chain sequence and its context. Its antigen is unknown. This sample was included in a study of T cell responses to AZD1222 COVID-19 vaccine. Study-wide results and caveats: The donor group comprised mostly white British people and more females; the analysis possibly underestimated clonal diversity. Within unmutated variant regions lay the reported targets of nearly half of spike-specific TCRs. The CD4 TCRs associated with vaccination extended across spike and predominated at 160-218 and 743-854.

The V gene's germline CDR1 is SGHTA and CDR2 FQGNSA. CDR3 length: 14 residues. Trimming removed 1 base from V and 8 bases from J, with 14 bases in between. Some clones are missing from TCRdb's copy, which holds only in-frame ones; the method was immunoSEQ multiplex PCR. In the table there are some 200,000 clones, 88% of which are singletons. The source is an adult who received the AZD1222 COVID-19 vaccine. The chain employs TRBV7-2 and TRBJ1-2, with D possibly being TRBD1 (5 bases). The specimen was peripheral blood, collected 28 days after the second AZD1222 dose. The CDR3 sequence is CASSLDGREGGYTF. CDR3 bases: TGTGCCAGCAGCTTAGACGGCAGGGAAGGCGGCTACACCTTC.